This T cell receptor beta chain was recorded in a study of blood T cell repertoires in COVID-19. About the research overall: Italy, Spain and the United States were the sources of the convalescent and acute COVID-19 samples. PBMCs, B-cell-depleted T cells, or T cells were the source of the cDNA or gDNA that made up the material.

The V gene lost 1 base and the J gene lost 4 bases, with 19 bases spanning the gap. The CDR3 sequence is 17 residues long. The germline CDR1 and CDR2 sequences are LGHNA and YSLEER. How the authors handled the data: Estimated nucleated cell counts came from reference gene primer amplification. TCRdb's table, derived via immunoSEQ multiplex PCR, lists solely in-frame clones and lacks some. That table gives V, J and clone size, and the DNA gave D and trimming. The profile shows more than 90,000 clones, about 70% of them singletons. This clonotype originated in a woman aged 55-75 years in a cohort sampled during active or convalescent COVID-19. V gene TRBV4-3 combines with J gene TRBJ1-2; tentatively, D is TRBD1 (6 bases). Sequenced: peripheral blood. The CDR3 DNA reads TGCGCCAGCAGCCAAGTTGCGCGGGGGGGCTGGGGCTATGGCTACACCTTC. Its translation is CASSQVARGGWGYGYTF.